The 2 T cell receptor beta chains below were found in one sample sequenced in a study of CD8+CD57+ T cells in acquired aplastic anemia. Patients picked for sequencing had shown CD8+CD57+ cell expansion detected by flow cytometry. Using genomic DNA as the template, TCR beta VDJ and CDR3 profiling was carried out. TCRdb fed the reads into MiXCR, producing one record per CDR3 protein. The table shows around 500,000 distinct CDR3 sequences, with roughly a third occurring only once. Input material: sorted CD4+, CD8+, or CD8+CD57+ T cells (not recorded which) from PBMCs. The receptors stem from a human donor with aplastic anemia.

This sequence joins TRBV12-3 or TRBV12-4 and TRBJ2-1, with 7 bases fitting TRBD1. Trimming cost V 3 bases and J 8 bases; bases outside gene matches: 10. The CDR3 consists of 15 residues. The CDR3 region has the DNA TGTGCCAGCAGTTTTAGCGACAGGGCGGTCGATGAGCAGTTCTTC. Translation gives CASSFSDRAVDEQFF.

This clonotype has just one count. V usage is TRBV10-3 and J usage is TRBJ2-6; possible D gene TRBD1, 5 bases. The CDR3 contains 18 residues. The germline CDR1 and CDR2 sequences are ENHRY and SYGVKD. The V and J ends lost 8 bases and 2 bases respectively, with 22 bases between them. The CDR3: CAIARGERGIAGANVLTF. In DNA, the CDR3 is TGTGCCATCGCTCGAGGCGAAAGGGGAATTGCTGGGGCCAACGTCCTGACTTTC.